This T cell receptor beta chain was identified in a study of blood T cell repertoires in COVID-19. Study in general: Samples came from the United States, Italy and Spain, spanning acute and convalescent COVID-19. PBMCs, B-cell-depleted T cells, or T cells provided the cDNA or gDNA that made up the material.

Original handling: The authors estimated nucleated cell counts from reference gene primer amplification. The data were produced by immunoSEQ multiplex PCR, yet TCRdb's version contains in-frame clones alone and is incomplete. V, J and clone size are those of that table, while D and trimming were read from the DNA. Here the sample spans 200,000 to 250,000 clones, around 87% being singletons. Germline V gene lookup returns CDR1 SNHLY and CDR2 FYNNEI. Trimming left V 6 bases short and J 9 bases short, with 15 bases between. The CDR3 is 14 amino acids. This clone was seen a handful of times. The TCR was taken from a woman under 40 who had recovered from COVID-19. Specimen: peripheral blood. The genes are TRBV2 and TRBJ1-6; possible D gene TRBD1, 6 bases. The DNA of the CDR3 is TGTGCCAGCAGGCCGACAGGTCAGCTTTCACCCCTCCACTTT. Translating gives CASRPTGQLSPLHF.